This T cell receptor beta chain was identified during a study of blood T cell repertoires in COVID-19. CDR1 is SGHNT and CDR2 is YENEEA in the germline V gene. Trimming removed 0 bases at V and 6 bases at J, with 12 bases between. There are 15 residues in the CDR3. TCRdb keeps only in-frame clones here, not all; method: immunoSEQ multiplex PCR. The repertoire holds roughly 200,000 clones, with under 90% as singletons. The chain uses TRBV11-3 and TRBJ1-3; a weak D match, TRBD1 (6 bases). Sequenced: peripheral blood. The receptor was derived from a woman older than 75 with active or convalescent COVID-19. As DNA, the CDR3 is TGTGCCAGCAGCTTAGATTGGGGGCGAGAAAACACCATATATTTT. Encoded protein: CASSLDWGRENTIYF.